Listed here are 10 T cell receptor beta chains from one sample, sequenced in a study of T cell changes during pregnancy in multiple sclerosis. Clones were sequenced by immunoSEQ multiplex PCR, and TCRdb holds only the in-frame ones, with some missing. The table includes fewer than 85,000 clones, roughly 92% detected once. The starting material was peripheral blood, obtained in the third trimester of pregnancy. Receptors originate from a female donor in good health, enrolled as a control in a pregnancy study.

This sequence joins TRBV29-1 and TRBJ1-2; D remains ambiguous. The CDR3 contains 14 residues. Per the germline V gene, CDR1 is SQVTM and CDR2 is ANQGSEA. V shed 2 bases and J shed 2 bases, with 12 bases lying between them. The CDR3 sequence: CSVEIKNKNYGYTF. Here the CDR3 DNA reads TGCAGCGTTGAAATTAAGAACAAAAACTATGGCTACACCTTC.

V gene TRBV28 combines with J gene TRBJ2-3; the D is unclear. V lost 5 bases and J lost 2, with 8 bases in between. The CDR3 covers 13 residues. Germline V lookup: CDR1 MDHEN, CDR2 SYDVKM. Here the CDR3 reads CASSSEFTDTQYF. CDR3 sequence (DNA): TGTGCCAGCAGTAGCGAATTCACAGATACGCAGTATTTT.

This rearrangement joins TRBV5-1 to TRBJ1-1; D uncertain. The CDR3 contains 16 residues. Trimming stripped 4 bases from V and 1 base from J, with 17 bases between. Germline loops: CDR1 SGHRS, CDR2 YFSETQ. Here the CDR3 reads CASSQTKSGQNTEAFF. CDR3 nucleotides: TGCGCCAGCAGCCAGACCAAGAGTGGGCAGAACACTGAAGCTTTCTTT.

The V call is TRBV19, the J call TRBJ1-1; D perhaps matches TRBD1 (6 bases). The V gene lost 6 bases and the J gene lost 6 bases, with 23 bases spanning the gap. Germline V gives CDR1 LNHDA, CDR2 SQIVND (reference sequence). The CDR3 contains 16 residues. CDR3 protein: CASRPDRRGPYSEAFF. In DNA, the CDR3 is TGTGCCAGTAGACCCGACAGGCGCGGACCATACTCTGAAGCTTTCTTT.

The rearrangement links TRBV27 to TRBJ2-2; a weak D match, TRBD2 (6 bases). The CDR3 runs to 15 residues. CDR1 is MNHEY and CDR2 is SMNVEV in the germline V gene (reference sequence). V was shortened by 6 bases and J by 0 bases, with 11 bases between the two germline ends. The CDR3 protein is CASRWGVANTGELFF. The CDR3 DNA sequence: TGTGCCAGCAGGTGGGGGGTCGCGAACACCGGGGAGCTGTTTTTT.

The chain recombines TRBV4-2 with TRBJ2-3, with 10 bases matching TRBD1. The length of the CDR3 is 15 residues. CDR1 is LGHNA, CDR2 YNFKEQ, per germline. V gave up 7 bases and J gave up 6 bases; unmatched junction bases: 10. CDR3 protein: CASTYSGQGLDTQYF. The CDR3, as DNA: TGTGCCAGCACTTACTCGGGACAGGGGTTGGATACGCAGTATTTT.

The chain employs TRBV5-1 and TRBJ2-7; unclear D gene. V lost 2 bases and J lost 2, with 5 bases in between. Looked up from germline, CDR1 is SGHRS and CDR2 is YFSETQ. The CDR3 has 12 amino acids. CDR3 in DNA: TGCGCCAGCAGCTTTACACCCTACGAGCAGTACTTC. Encoded protein: CASSFTPYEQYF.

V gene TRBV2 combines with J gene TRBJ2-7; the match to TRBD2 covers 10 bases. Germline V gene sequence: CDR1 SNHLY, CDR2 FYNNEI. After removal of 2 bases from V and 7 bases from J, the junction contained 2 bases not matched to a gene. The CDR3 has 13 amino acids. This CDR3 reads CASSEQLAGEQYF. Written as DNA, the CDR3 is TGTGCCAGCAGTGAACAACTAGCGGGGGAGCAGTACTTC.

This chain links TRBV19 with TRBJ2-1, with TRBD1 matching over 9 bases. V trimming: 3 bases; J trimming: 7 bases; junction bases outside the gene matches: 1. Germline V lookup: CDR1 LNHDA, CDR2 SQIVND (reference sequence). This CDR3 comprises 13 residues. The CDR3 region is CASSMGQGNEQFF. The CDR3 DNA is TGTGCCAGTAGTATGGGACAGGGTAATGAGCAGTTCTTC.

The chain combines TRBV27 with TRBJ1-1, with D hard to call. Trimming cost V 2 bases and J 0 bases, with 4 bases left between them. Germline CDR1 is MNHEY and CDR2 is SMNVEV (reference sequence). This CDR3 has 13 residues. DNA of the CDR3: TGTGCCAGCAGTTTACAGATGAACACTGAAGCTTTCTTT. Translating gives CASSLQMNTEAFF.